The 10 T cell receptor beta chains reported below all come from one sample, sequenced in a study of long-term antiretroviral therapy in people with HIV. A v3.0 immunoSEQ assay was performed at survey level. Produced via immunoSEQ multiplex PCR; TCRdb's table is partial and in-frame only. The sample yields about 27,000 clones, around four fifths seen once. The source was unsorted PBMCs, collected 0.8 years before starting antiretroviral therapy. The source of these receptors is a young man with HIV.

The CDR3, as DNA: TGTGCCTGCACTTCCACGGGTAGGGCCCTCCCAGATACGCAGTATTTT. Translated: CACTSTGRALPDTQYF. This chain connects TRBV30 to TRBJ2-3; D gene ambiguous. The CDR3 sequence is 16 residues long. Trimming took off 6 bases at V and 4 bases at J, with 23 bases between the two ends. Germline CDR1 and CDR2: GTSNPN and SVGIG (reference sequence).

The chain recombines TRBV19 with TRBJ2-6; tentative D call: TRBD2 (6 bases). V lost 6 bases to trimming and J lost 0 bases, with 21 bases between them. The CDR3 is 19 residues long. CDR1 and CDR2 (germline): LNHDA, SQIVND (reference sequence). CDR3: CASRPEADYRSSGANVLTF. CDR3 DNA: TGTGCCAGTAGACCTGAGGCGGACTATCGAAGCTCTGGGGCCAACGTCCTGACTTTC.

The chain links TRBV5-1 to TRBJ2-7; D is perhaps TRBD2 (6 bases). The CDR3 covers 14 residues. Germline V gene sequence: CDR1 SGHRS, CDR2 YFSETQ. The ends were cut back, 0 bases at V and 7 bases at J, with 14 bases in the middle. The CDR3 sequence is CASSLGEVTGEQYF. The CDR3 DNA follows: TGCGCCAGCAGCTTGGGGGAGGTAACGGGAGAGCAGTACTTC.

This clone has more than one count but fewer than ten. The rearrangement links TRBV7-2 to TRBJ1-1; D is uncertain. This CDR3 contains 15 residues. The V gene lost 5 bases and the J gene lost 1 base, with 14 bases spanning the gap. Germline V gives CDR1 SGHTA, CDR2 FQGNSA. DNA for the CDR3: TGTGCCAGCAGCATCACCCGAGCAGGGAACACTGAAGCTTTCTTT. Translated, it gives CASSITRAGNTEAFF.

Here the CDR3 reads CASRLGGFGSYEQYF. The CDR3 bases are TGTGCCAGCAGGCTGGGGGGTTTCGGCTCCTACGAGCAGTACTTC. The chain uses TRBV27 and TRBJ2-7; perhaps TRBD2 as D (6 bases). Germline CDR1 is MNHEY and CDR2 is SMNVEV (reference sequence). V gave up 6 bases and J gave up 0 bases, with 15 bases separating them. The CDR3 length is 15 residues.

This clone was detected only once. The chain has TRBV20-1 and TRBJ1-2; the D is unclear. Trimming took off 3 bases at V and 4 bases at J, with 6 bases between the two ends. CDR1 is DFQATT and CDR2 is SNEGSKA in the germline V gene (reference sequence). This CDR3 region has 11 residues. This CDR3 reads CSASRSYGYTF. CDR3 sequence (DNA): TGCAGTGCTAGTCGCAGCTATGGCTACACCTTC.

The V call is TRBV10-1, the J call TRBJ2-7; 11 bases line up with TRBD2. The CDR3 has 15 residues. CDR1 is WNHNN and CDR2 is SYGVQD in the germline V gene (reference sequence). Trimming cost V 0 bases and J 2 bases; bases outside gene matches: 0. CDR3 nucleotides: TGCGCCAGCAGTGAGTCGGGACTAGCGGCCTACGAGCAGTACTTC. Its translation: CASSESGLAAYEQYF.

In its sample, this clone was seen once. This chain links TRBV19 with TRBJ2-2; D gene uncertain. The length of the CDR3 is 13 residues. V lost 1 base and J lost 3, with 3 bases in between. Per the germline V gene, CDR1 is LNHDA and CDR2 is SQIVND (reference sequence). CDR3 DNA: TGTGCCAGTAGTATAGCGGACACCGGGGAGCTGTTTTTT. Amino acids: CASSIADTGELFF.

The rearrangement joins TRBV10-3 to TRBJ2-7, with D perhaps matching TRBD2 (6 bases). The CDR3 contains 15 residues. V lost 0 bases and J lost 6, with 15 bases in between. The V gene's germline CDR1 is ENHRY and CDR2 SYGVKD. CDR3 sequence reads: CAISESMLEGVEQYF. DNA of the CDR3: TGTGCCATCAGTGAGTCGATGCTGGAGGGTGTCGAGCAGTACTTC.

The J gene is TRBJ2-2, the V gene TRBV18; no clear D. The CDR3 extends over 16 amino acids. Germline V gives CDR1 KGHSH, CDR2 LQKENI. Trimming left V 0 bases short and J 0 bases short, with 8 bases between. The chain's CDR3 is CASSPPLGTNTGELFF. The CDR3 nucleotides read TGTGCCAGCTCACCACCCCTTGGCACGAACACCGGGGAGCTGTTTTTT.